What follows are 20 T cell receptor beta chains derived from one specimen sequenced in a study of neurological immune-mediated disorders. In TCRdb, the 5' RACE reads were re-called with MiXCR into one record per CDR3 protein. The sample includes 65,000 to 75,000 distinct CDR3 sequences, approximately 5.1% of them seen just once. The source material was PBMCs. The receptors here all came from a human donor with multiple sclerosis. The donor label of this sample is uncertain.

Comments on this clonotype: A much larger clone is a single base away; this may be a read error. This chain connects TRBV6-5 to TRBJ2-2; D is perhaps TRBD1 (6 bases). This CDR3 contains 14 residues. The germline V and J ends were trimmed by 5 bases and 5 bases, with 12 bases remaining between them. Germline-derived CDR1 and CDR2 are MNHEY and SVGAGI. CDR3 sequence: CASSRDMATGELFF. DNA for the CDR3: TGTGCCAGCAGTCGGGACATGGCAACCGGGGAGCTGTTTTTT.

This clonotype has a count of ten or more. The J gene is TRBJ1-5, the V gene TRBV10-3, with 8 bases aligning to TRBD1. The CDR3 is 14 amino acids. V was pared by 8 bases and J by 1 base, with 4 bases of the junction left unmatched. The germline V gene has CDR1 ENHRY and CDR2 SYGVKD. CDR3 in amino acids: CAIGRQGSNQPQHF. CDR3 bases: TGTGCCATCGGCAGACAGGGGAGCAATCAGCCCCAGCATTTT.

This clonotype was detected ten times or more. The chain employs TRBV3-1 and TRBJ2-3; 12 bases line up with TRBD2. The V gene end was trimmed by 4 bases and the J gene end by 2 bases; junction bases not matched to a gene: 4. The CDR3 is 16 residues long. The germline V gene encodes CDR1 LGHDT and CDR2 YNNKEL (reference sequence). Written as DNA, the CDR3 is TGTGCCAGCAGCCTGAGGACTAGCGGGACCACAGATACGCAGTATTTT. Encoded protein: CASSLRTSGTTDTQYF.

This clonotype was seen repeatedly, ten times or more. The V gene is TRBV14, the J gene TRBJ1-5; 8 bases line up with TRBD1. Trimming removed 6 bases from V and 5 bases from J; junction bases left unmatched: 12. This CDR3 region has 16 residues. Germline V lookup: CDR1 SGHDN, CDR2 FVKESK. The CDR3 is CASSPGGYFADQPQHF. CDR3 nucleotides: TGTGCCAGCAGTCCAGGGGGCTACTTTGCCGATCAGCCCCAGCATTTT.

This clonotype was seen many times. CDR3 loop: CASSQFSAATNEKLFF. Written as DNA, the CDR3 is TGCGCCAGCAGCCAATTCTCAGCAGCAACTAATGAAAAACTGTTTTTT. J is TRBJ1-4 and V is TRBV4-1, with D uncertain. This CDR3 region has 16 residues. CDR1 is MGHRA and CDR2 is YSYEKL in the germline V gene. Trimming cost V 2 bases and J 0 bases, with 10 bases left between them.

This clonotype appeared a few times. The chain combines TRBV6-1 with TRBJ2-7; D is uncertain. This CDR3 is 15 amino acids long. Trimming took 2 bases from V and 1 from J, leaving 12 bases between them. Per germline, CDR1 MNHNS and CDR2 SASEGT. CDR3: CASSETPGRSYEQYF. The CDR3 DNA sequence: TGTGCCAGCAGTGAAACGCCCGGCAGATCCTACGAGCAGTACTTC.

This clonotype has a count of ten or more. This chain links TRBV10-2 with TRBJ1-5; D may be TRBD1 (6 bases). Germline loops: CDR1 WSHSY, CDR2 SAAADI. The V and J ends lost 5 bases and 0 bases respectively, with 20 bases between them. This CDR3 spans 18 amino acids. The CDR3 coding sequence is TGCGCCAGCAGTCGGGACACAAGTTTAGGATATAGCAATCAGCCCCAGCATTTT. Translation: CASSRDTSLGYSNQPQHF.

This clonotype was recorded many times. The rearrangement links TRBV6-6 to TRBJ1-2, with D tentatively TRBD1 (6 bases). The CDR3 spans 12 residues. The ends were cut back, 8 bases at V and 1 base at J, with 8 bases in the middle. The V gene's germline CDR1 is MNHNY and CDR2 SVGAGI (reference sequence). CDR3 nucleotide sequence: TGTGCCAGCGAGGGGGTTAACTATGGCTACACCTTC. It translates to CASEGVNYGYTF.

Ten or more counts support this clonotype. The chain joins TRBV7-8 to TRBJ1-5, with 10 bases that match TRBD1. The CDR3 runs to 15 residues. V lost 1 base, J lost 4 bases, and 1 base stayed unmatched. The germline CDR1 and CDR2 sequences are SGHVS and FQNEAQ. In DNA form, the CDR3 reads TGTGCCAGCAGCTTAGGACAGGGGGCTAATCAGCCCCAGCATTTT. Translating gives CASSLGQGANQPQHF.

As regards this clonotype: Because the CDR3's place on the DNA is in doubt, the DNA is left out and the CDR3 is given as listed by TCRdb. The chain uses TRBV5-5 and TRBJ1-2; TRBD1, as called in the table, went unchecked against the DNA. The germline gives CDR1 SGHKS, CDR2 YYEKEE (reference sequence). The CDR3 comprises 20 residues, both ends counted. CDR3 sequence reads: CASSFYICSATQLGAYGYTF.

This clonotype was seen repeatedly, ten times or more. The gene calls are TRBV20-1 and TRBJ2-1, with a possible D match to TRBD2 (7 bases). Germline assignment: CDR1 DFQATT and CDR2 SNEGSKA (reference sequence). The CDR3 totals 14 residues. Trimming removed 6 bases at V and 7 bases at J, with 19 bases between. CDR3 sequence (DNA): TGCAGTGCCCCCTGGGGGGGGCCGAATAATGAGCAGTTCTTC. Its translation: CSAPWGGPNNEQFF.

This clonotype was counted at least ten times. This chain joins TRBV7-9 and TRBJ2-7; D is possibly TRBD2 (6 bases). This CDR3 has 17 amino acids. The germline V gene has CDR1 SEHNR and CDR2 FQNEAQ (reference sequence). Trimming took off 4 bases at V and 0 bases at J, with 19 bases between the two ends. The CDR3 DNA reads TGTGCCAGCAGCTCCGGCAGACTAGGCGGCAGCTCCTACGAGCAGTACTTC. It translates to CASSSGRLGGSSYEQYF.

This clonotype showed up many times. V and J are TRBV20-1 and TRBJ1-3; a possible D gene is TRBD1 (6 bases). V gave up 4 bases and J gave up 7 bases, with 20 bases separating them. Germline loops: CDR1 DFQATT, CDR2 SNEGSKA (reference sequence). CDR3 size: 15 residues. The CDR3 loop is CSANPGDPQGNTIYF. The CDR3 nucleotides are TGCAGTGCTAACCCAGGGGACCCCCAGGGTAACACCATATATTTT.

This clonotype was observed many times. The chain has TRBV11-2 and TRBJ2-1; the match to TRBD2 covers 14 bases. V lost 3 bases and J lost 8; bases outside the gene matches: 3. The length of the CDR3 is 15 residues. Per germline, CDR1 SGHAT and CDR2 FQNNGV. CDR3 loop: CASSLGLAGVYEQFF. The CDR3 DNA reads TGTGCCAGCAGCTTGGGACTAGCGGGGGTCTATGAGCAGTTCTTC. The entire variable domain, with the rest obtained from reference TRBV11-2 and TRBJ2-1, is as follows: EAGVAQSPRYKIIEKRQSVAFWCNPISGHATLYWYQQILGQGPKLLIQFQNNGVVDDSQLPKDRFSAERLKGVDSTLKIQPAKLEDSAVYLCASSLGLAGVYEQFFGPGTRLTVL.

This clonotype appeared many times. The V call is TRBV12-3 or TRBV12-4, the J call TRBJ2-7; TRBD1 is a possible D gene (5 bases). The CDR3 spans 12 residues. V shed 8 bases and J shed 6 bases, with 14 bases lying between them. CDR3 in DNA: TGTGCCAGCGGCGGCAGGGCTACCGAGCAGTACTTC. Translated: CASGGRATEQYF.

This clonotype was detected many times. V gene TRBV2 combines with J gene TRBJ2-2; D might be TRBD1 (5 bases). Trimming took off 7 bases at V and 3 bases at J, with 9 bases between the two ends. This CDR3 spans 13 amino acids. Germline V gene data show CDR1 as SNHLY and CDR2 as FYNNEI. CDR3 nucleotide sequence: TGTGCCAGCAAGGGGTCCTACACCGGGGAGCTGTTTTTT. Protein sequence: CASKGSYTGELFF.

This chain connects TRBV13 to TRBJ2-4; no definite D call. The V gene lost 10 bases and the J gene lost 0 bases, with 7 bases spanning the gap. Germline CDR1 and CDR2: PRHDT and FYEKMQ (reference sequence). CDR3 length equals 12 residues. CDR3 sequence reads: CANSLAKNIQYF. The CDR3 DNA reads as TGTGCCAACAGTTTAGCCAAAAACATTCAGTACTTC.

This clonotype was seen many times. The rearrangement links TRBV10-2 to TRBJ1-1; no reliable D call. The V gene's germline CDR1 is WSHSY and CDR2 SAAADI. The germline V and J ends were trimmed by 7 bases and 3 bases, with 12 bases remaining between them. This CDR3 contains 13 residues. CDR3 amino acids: CASIGTADTEAFF. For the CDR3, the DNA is TGCGCCAGCATCGGTACAGCCGACACTGAAGCTTTCTTT.

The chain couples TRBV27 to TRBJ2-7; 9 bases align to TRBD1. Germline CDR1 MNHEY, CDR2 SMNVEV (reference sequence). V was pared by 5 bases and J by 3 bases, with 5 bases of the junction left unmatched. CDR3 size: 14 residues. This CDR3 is CASSLRDRVYEQYF. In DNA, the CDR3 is TGTGCCAGCAGTCTCCGGGACAGGGTCTACGAGCAGTACTTC.

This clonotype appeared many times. This CDR3 is CAISPTGEDEQYF. The CDR3 DNA follows: TGTGCCATCAGTCCCACAGGGGAGGACGAGCAGTACTTC. The chain uses TRBV10-3 and TRBJ2-7; possibly TRBD1 for D (7 bases). CDR1 is ENHRY, CDR2 SYGVKD, per germline. Trimming took 5 bases from V and 5 from J, leaving 13 bases between them. This CDR3 comprises 13 residues.